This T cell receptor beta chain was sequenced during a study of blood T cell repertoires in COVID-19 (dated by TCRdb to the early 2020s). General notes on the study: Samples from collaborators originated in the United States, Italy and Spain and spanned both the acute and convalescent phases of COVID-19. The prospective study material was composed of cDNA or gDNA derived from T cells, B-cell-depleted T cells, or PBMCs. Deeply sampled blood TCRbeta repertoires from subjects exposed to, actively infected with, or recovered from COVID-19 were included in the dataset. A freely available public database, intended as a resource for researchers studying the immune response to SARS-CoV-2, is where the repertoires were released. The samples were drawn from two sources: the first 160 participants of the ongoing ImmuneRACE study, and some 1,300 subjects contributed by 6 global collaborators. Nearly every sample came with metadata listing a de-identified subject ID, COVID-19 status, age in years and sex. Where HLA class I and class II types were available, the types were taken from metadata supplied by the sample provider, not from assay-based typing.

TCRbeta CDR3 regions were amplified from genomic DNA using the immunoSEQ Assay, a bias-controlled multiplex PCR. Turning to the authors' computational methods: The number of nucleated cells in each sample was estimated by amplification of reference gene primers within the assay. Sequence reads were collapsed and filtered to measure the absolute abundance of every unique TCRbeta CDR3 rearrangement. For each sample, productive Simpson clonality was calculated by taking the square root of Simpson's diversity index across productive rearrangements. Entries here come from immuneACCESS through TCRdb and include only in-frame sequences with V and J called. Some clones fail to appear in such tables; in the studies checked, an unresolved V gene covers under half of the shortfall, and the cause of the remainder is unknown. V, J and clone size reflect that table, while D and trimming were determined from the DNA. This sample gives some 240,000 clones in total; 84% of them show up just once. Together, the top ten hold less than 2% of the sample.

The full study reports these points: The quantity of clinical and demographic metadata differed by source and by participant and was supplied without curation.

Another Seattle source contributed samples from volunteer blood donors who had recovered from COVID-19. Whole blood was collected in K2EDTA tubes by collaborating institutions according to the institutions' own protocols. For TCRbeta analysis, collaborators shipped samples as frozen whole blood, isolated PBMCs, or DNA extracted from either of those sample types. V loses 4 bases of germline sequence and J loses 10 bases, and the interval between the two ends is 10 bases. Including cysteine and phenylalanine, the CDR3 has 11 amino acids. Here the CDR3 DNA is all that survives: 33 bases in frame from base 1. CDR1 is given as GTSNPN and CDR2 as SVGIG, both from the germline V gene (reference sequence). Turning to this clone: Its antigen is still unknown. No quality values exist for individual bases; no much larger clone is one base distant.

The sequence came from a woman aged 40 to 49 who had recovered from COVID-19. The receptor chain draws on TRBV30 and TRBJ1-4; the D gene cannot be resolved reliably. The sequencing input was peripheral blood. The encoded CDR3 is CAWTRGLKLFF. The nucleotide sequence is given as TGTGCCTGGACCCGAGGATTAAAACTGTTTTTT. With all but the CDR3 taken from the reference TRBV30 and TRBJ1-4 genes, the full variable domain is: SQTIHQWPATLVQPVGSPLSLECTVEGTSNPNLYWYRQAAGRGLQLLFYSVGIGQISSEVPQNLSASRPQDRQFILSSKKLLLSDSGFYLCAWTRGLKLFFGSGTQLSVL.